The 2 T cell receptor beta chains below all came from one sample that was sequenced in a study of cytomegalovirus exposure and HLA in healthy donors. Clones were sequenced by immunoSEQ multiplex PCR, and TCRdb holds only the in-frame ones, with some missing. Here the sample spans more than 100,000 clones, over 75% being singletons. Sequenced sample: PBMCs. The receptors shown here come from a woman aged 18-29 years in good health and CMV-seropositive.

V gene TRBV9 combines with J gene TRBJ2-5; the match to TRBD2 covers 12 bases. Trimming took 3 bases from V and 4 from J; bases not matched to a gene: 4. CDR3 length: 15 residues. Germline V lookup: CDR1 SGDLS, CDR2 YYNGEE. The CDR3 region is CASSASSGGGETQYF. The CDR3 nucleotides read TGTGCCAGCAGCGCCTCTAGCGGGGGGGGAGAGACCCAGTACTTC.

The chain combines TRBV6-5 with TRBJ2-7, with 11 bases lining up with TRBD1. V trimming: 6 bases; J trimming: 5 bases; junction bases outside the gene matches: 9. CDR3 size: 15 residues. Germline V lookup: CDR1 MNHEY, CDR2 SVGAGI. CDR3 sequence: CASSASGTGGDEQYF. In DNA, the CDR3 is TGTGCCAGCAGCGCCTCGGGGACAGGGGGGGACGAGCAGTACTTC.